One sample yielded the 27 T cell receptor beta chains listed below, sequenced in a study of blood T cells in healthy people across ages. A second PCR of about 7 to 12 cycles used a sample-barcoded 5' primer and a J-beta primer mix. TCRdb fed the 5' RACE reads into MiXCR, producing one record per CDR3 protein. Of under 800,000 distinct CDR3 sequences in the sample, under 25% are singletons; the top ten hold about 3.6%. The sequenced sample consisted of blood. The source is a man between 65 and 85 years old in good health.

This clonotype was counted many times. The CDR3 nucleotides are TGCGCCAGCAGCGACCGGGACAGATACACCCTGCCTAGGGCAACGCAGTATTTT. This sequence encodes CASSDRDRYTLPRATQYF. The V and J genes are TRBV5-1 and TRBJ2-3, with 7 positions matching TRBD1. CDR1 is SGHRS, CDR2 YFSETQ, per germline. Germline trimming cut 4 bases from V and 9 bases from J; bases unmatched to any gene: 23. The CDR3 consists of 18 residues.

The chain has TRBV20-1 and TRBJ2-7; tentative D call: TRBD2 (5 bases). The germline V gene has CDR1 DFQATT and CDR2 SNEGSKA (reference sequence). Trimming took 3 bases from V and 7 from J, leaving 19 bases between them. The CDR3 is 14 amino acids. The chain's CDR3 is CSASGLEAGWEQYF. DNA for the CDR3: TGCAGTGCTAGTGGACTGGAGGCCGGGTGGGAGCAGTACTTC.

This chain joins TRBV6-5 and TRBJ1-2; 7 positions agree with TRBD1. After removal of 7 bases from V and 7 bases from J, the junction contained 6 bases not matched to a gene. The length of the CDR3 is 12 residues. Germline-derived CDR1 and CDR2 are MNHEY and SVGAGI. CDR3 nucleotides: TGTGCCAGCACCAGGGGGGAAGCTGGCTACACCTTC. Its translation is CASTRGEAGYTF.

A few counts support this clonotype. The chain recombines TRBV28 with TRBJ2-5; the match to TRBD1 covers 8 bases. V shed 5 bases and J 4 bases; nucleotides not matched to a gene: 12. Germline assignment: CDR1 MDHEN and CDR2 SYDVKM. CDR3 length equals 16 residues. The CDR3 nucleotides are TGTGCCAGCAGTCTGGTAGCGACAGGGGTAAGAGAGACCCAGTACTTC. This sequence encodes CASSLVATGVRETQYF.

Concerning this clonotype itself: The junction departs from the called germline gene at one end, perhaps through a read error. The gene calls are TRBV5-1 and TRBJ2-1; D ambiguous. CDR1 SGHRS and CDR2 YFSETQ come from the germline V gene. CDR3 size: 13 residues. The CDR3 bases are TGCGCCAGCAGCTTTGTGGGTCTGGAGACCCGGTACTTC. It specifies CASSFVGLETRYF.

The chain combines TRBV20-1 with TRBJ2-1, with 9 bases lining up with TRBD2. CDR1 DFQATT and CDR2 SNEGSKA come from the germline V gene (reference sequence). This CDR3 comprises 15 residues. This CDR3 is CSEKISGSSYNEQFF. The CDR3 region has the DNA TGCAGCGAAAAAATTAGCGGGAGCTCCTACAATGAGCAGTTCTTC.

This chain links TRBV10-3 with TRBJ2-5; weak D call: TRBD2 (5 bases). The J call may be in error: the DNA end matches TRBJ2-7 better. Germline values: CDR1 ENHRY, CDR2 SYGVKD. This CDR3 spans 12 amino acids. CDR3 sequence reads: CAISDSGNEQYF. The CDR3 coding sequence is TGTGCCATCAGTGATTCCGGGAACGAGCAGTACTTC.

CDR3 sequence (DNA): TGCAGCGTTGTGAAGGTGAACACTGAAGCTTTCTTT. It specifies CSVVKVNTEAFF. The chain combines TRBV29-1 with TRBJ1-1, with D hard to call. The V end was cut by 4 bases, the J end by 0 bases, with 6 bases between. The CDR3 consists of 12 residues. Germline CDR1 is SQVTM and CDR2 is ANQGSEA.

In nucleotides, the CDR3 is TGTGCCAGCAGTATGGGACTAGCGGGATTCGAGACCCAGTACTTC. This translates into CASSMGLAGFETQYF. V usage is TRBV6-6 and J usage is TRBJ2-5, with 13 bases matching TRBD2. The trim removed 5 bases at V and 5 bases at J, leaving 5 bases unmatched. The CDR3 has 15 residues. Per the germline V gene, CDR1 is MNHNY and CDR2 is SVGAGI (reference sequence).

J is TRBJ2-7 and V is TRBV6-5; the D gene is possibly TRBD1 (7 bases). The end of the DNA aligns better with TRBJ2-5, so the J call may be wrong. In germline, CDR1 is MNHEY, CDR2 SVGAGI. The CDR3 extends over 13 amino acids. The CDR3 sequence is CATAFQGGETQYF. The CDR3 bases are TGTGCCACCGCCTTTCAGGGGGGAGAGACCCAGTACTTC.

The V gene is TRBV14, the J gene TRBJ1-6, with D tentatively TRBD1 (5 bases). Trimming left V 0 bases short and J 9 bases short, with 15 bases between. The CDR3 has 16 amino acids. CDR1 SGHDN and CDR2 FVKESK come from the germline V gene. The CDR3 loop is CASSQDRGGASSPLHF. CDR3 in DNA: TGTGCCAGCAGCCAAGATCGCGGCGGGGCCTCTTCACCCCTCCACTTT.

The V call is TRBV7-2, the J call TRBJ2-1; no clear D. This CDR3 is built from 11 residues. V gave up 1 base and J gave up 8 bases, with 3 bases separating them. From germline, CDR1 is SGHTA and CDR2 FQGNSA. CDR3 bases: TGTGCCAGCAGCTTAGATTATGAGCAGTTCTTC. Amino acid sequence: CASSLDYEQFF.

The sample holds a few counts of this clonotype. The chain links TRBV7-2 to TRBJ1-1, with D uncertain. Germline V gene sequence: CDR1 SGHTA, CDR2 FQGNSA. Trimming removed 1 base at V and 0 bases at J, with 12 bases between. The CDR3 loop spans 16 amino acids. The CDR3 sequence: CASSLGTLGMNTEAFF. The DNA of the CDR3 is TGTGCCAGCAGCTTAGGAACCCTGGGTATGAACACTGAAGCTTTCTTT.

The chain recombines TRBV20-1 with TRBJ2-7; 9 positions agree with TRBD1. Germline V gene lookup returns CDR1 DFQATT and CDR2 SNEGSKA (reference sequence). The CDR3 is 14 residues long. Trimming removed 6 bases from V and 3 bases from J; junction bases left unmatched: 9. CDR3 sequence reads: CSAETGTGNYEQYF. The DNA of the CDR3 is TGCAGTGCCGAGACCGGGACAGGGAACTACGAGCAGTACTTC.

This clonotype showed up just a few times. The gene calls are TRBV10-3 and TRBJ2-1; 8 bases are a match to TRBD2. The trim removed 2 bases at V and 1 base at J, leaving 1 base unmatched. The CDR3 sequence is 15 residues long. The V gene's germline CDR1 is ENHRY and CDR2 SYGVKD. The chain's CDR3 is CAISEASGSYNEQFF. The CDR3, as DNA: TGTGCCATCAGTGAGGCTAGCGGGTCCTACAATGAGCAGTTCTTC.

This clonotype occurred a few times. The chain combines TRBV4-3 with TRBJ1-6; D not resolved. This CDR3 spans 14 amino acids. The germline gives CDR1 LGHNA, CDR2 YSLEER. The V gene lost 1 base and the J gene lost 5 bases, with 6 bases spanning the gap. Here the CDR3 DNA reads TGCGCCAGCAGCCAAGGGTGGAATAATTCACCCCTCCACTTT. This codes for CASSQGWNNSPLHF.

The chain uses TRBV7-9 and TRBJ2-5; possible D gene TRBD2, 6 bases. In germline, CDR1 is SEHNR, CDR2 FQNEAQ (reference sequence). The ends were cut back, 4 bases at V and 4 bases at J, with 10 bases in the middle. This CDR3 contains 13 residues. Here the CDR3 reads CASSSTEGETQYF. Here the CDR3 DNA reads TGTGCCAGCAGCTCAACGGAGGGAGAGACCCAGTACTTC.

This chain joins TRBV29-1 and TRBJ2-7, with 8 bases that match TRBD1. Trimming removed 3 bases from V and 5 bases from J; junction bases left unmatched: 6. The germline CDR1 and CDR2 sequences are SQVTM and ANQGSEA. The CDR3 runs to 13 residues. The DNA of the CDR3 is TGCAGCGTTGATCTCCAGGGGGCCGACGAGCAGTACTTC. Amino acid sequence: CSVDLQGADEQYF.

This clonotype was seen only a few times. J is TRBJ1-1 and V is TRBV12-3 or TRBV12-4, with 12 bases fitting TRBD1. With V trimmed by 5 bases and J by 10 bases, 8 bases remained unmatched. There are 14 residues in the CDR3. Here the CDR3 DNA reads TGTGCCAGCAGTCTTAGGGGACAGGGGGCCAGAGCTTTCTTT. It encodes CASSLRGQGARAFF.

CDR3 DNA: TGTGCCAGCAGCTTAGAGGGGCAAGGTGAAGCTTTCTTT. This translates into CASSLEGQGEAFF. This sequence joins TRBV7-9 and TRBJ1-1; maybe TRBD1 (5 bases). Germline CDR1 SEHNR, CDR2 FQNEAQ (reference sequence). The CDR3 runs to 13 residues. V lost 1 base to trimming and J lost 7 bases, with 10 bases between them. Supplemented by reference TRBV7-9 and TRBJ1-1, the full variable domain reads DTGVSQNPRHKITKRGQNVTFRCDPISEHNRLYWYRQTLGQGPEFLTYFQNEAQLEKSRLLSDRFSAERPKGSFSTLEIQRTEQGDSAMYLCASSLEGQGEAFFGQGTRLTVV.

The chain has TRBV7-2 and TRBJ1-5; no firm D call. Trimming stripped 3 bases from V and 0 bases from J, with 9 bases between. The V gene's germline CDR1 is SGHTA and CDR2 FQGNSA. The CDR3 loop spans 15 amino acids. This CDR3 is CASSLDGVSNQPQHF. The DNA for the CDR3 is TGTGCCAGCAGCTTGGACGGGGTTAGCAATCAGCCCCAGCATTTT.

CDR3 coding DNA: TGTGCCAGCAGTGAACAGGAGGATCAGCGGTACTGCAATGAGCAGTTCTTC. This codes for CASSEQEDQRYCNEQFF. The gene calls are TRBV2 and TRBJ2-1; weak D call: TRBD2 (5 bases). Trimming left V 2 bases short and J 6 bases short, with 20 bases between. Per germline, CDR1 SNHLY and CDR2 FYNNEI. This CDR3 is built from 17 residues.

The chain has TRBV5-1 and TRBJ2-5; 7 nucleotides agree with TRBD1. This CDR3 comprises 13 residues. The germline CDR1 and CDR2 sequences are SGHRS and YFSETQ. The trim removed 5 bases at V and 5 bases at J, leaving 6 bases unmatched. The CDR3 coding sequence is TGCGCCAGCAGTAAGACAGGGTTGGAGACCCAGTACTTC. Translating gives CASSKTGLETQYF.

The chain combines TRBV7-9 with TRBJ2-5; D may be TRBD1 (5 bases). The CDR3 is 15 amino acids. CDR1 is SEHNR and CDR2 is FQNEAQ in the germline V gene (reference sequence). V was cut by 1 base and J by 4 bases, with 13 bases left in between. DNA for the CDR3: TGTGCCAGCAGCTTAGAGGCAGGGTTAACAGAGACCCAGTACTTC. Translated: CASSLEAGLTETQYF.

This chain uses TRBV11-2 with TRBJ2-7; tentative D call: TRBD1 (5 bases). With 5 bases removed from V and 3 bases from J, the gap between germline ends came to 14 bases. The CDR3 extends over 14 amino acids. Germline values: CDR1 SGHAT, CDR2 FQNNGV. CDR3 in amino acids: CASSPNEQGYEQYF. The CDR3 DNA reads TGTGCCAGCAGCCCAAATGAGCAGGGCTACGAGCAGTACTTC. Variable domain in full (rest from reference TRBV11-2 and TRBJ2-7): EAGVAQSPRYKIIEKRQSVAFWCNPISGHATLYWYQQILGQGPKLLIQFQNNGVVDDSQLPKDRFSAERLKGVDSTLKIQPAKLEDSAVYLCASSPNEQGYEQYFGPGTRLTVT.

In DNA form, the CDR3 reads TGCAGCGTTGAAGATGGGCTAGTTATAGATGAGCAGTTCTTC. This sequence encodes CSVEDGLVIDEQFF. This rearrangement joins TRBV29-1 to TRBJ2-1; D unclear. The CDR3 loop spans 14 amino acids. Germline-derived CDR1 and CDR2 are SQVTM and ANQGSEA. With 0 bases removed from V and 8 bases from J, the gap between germline ends came to 14 bases.

The genes are TRBV18 and TRBJ1-2, with TRBD1 matching over 7 bases. Germline V CDR1 and CDR2: KGHSH, LQKENI. CDR3 length equals 14 residues. V shed 3 bases and J 0 bases; nucleotides not matched to a gene: 1. The CDR3 here is CASSPGQSNYGYTF. The CDR3 DNA reads as TGTGCCAGCTCACCGGGACAGTCTAACTATGGCTACACCTTC.